The 28 T cell receptor beta chains listed next were all sequenced from one sample in a study of shared T cell receptors in the human thymus (dated by TCRdb to the early 2020s). The library was made by the immunoSEQ multiplex PCR assay. Held by TCRdb, this immuneACCESS table contains in-frame sequences only and omits some clones. Under half of the omission traces to an unresolved V gene where checked; the cause of the rest is unknown. Across this sample there are hundreds of thousands of clones, with more than 75% seen only once. 0.0094% of the sample belongs to the ten largest clones. The same sample was also used in a study of human thymus T cells.

The material sequenced was thymocytes. The source of these receptors is a boy younger than two with a congenital heart defect. Donor details come from another sample of the same person, matched by shared clones.

On this clone: Distinct nucleotide sequences in the sample also encode this CDR3. The chain couples TRBV29-1 to TRBJ1-5, with D hard to call. The CDR3 loop spans 12 amino acids. V was pared by 5 bases and J by 4 bases, with 9 bases between. The germline V gene encodes CDR1 SQVTM and CDR2 ANQGSEA. The CDR3 DNA reads TGCAGCGTTCGTAGTAGTAATCAGCCCCAGCATTTT. Translating gives CSVRSSNQPQHF.

The chain links TRBV12-5 to TRBJ1-3, with a possible D match to TRBD1 (5 bases). CDR3 length: 16 residues. Germline CDR1 and CDR2: LGHNT and FRNRAP. The V gene lost 5 bases and the J gene lost 2 bases, with 16 bases spanning the gap. The CDR3: CASGQQQVGTGNTIYF. Here the CDR3 DNA reads TGTGCTAGTGGTCAACAACAGGTCGGCACTGGAAACACCATATATTTT.

The V call is TRBV2, the J call TRBJ2-1, with 7 bases identical to TRBD1. Per the germline V gene, CDR1 is SNHLY and CDR2 is FYNNEI. The V segment lost 6 bases and the J segment 0 bases; nucleotides outside the gene matches: 5. The CDR3 sequence is 15 residues long. The CDR3: CASRGQNSSYNEQFF. The DNA for the CDR3 is TGTGCCAGCAGGGGACAGAATTCCTCCTACAATGAGCAGTTCTTC.

This chain joins TRBV5-6 and TRBJ2-7; 8 bases match TRBD2. Germline V gives CDR1 SGHDT, CDR2 YYEEEE. The CDR3 length is 15 residues. V shed 4 bases and J 2 bases; nucleotides not matched to a gene: 8. CDR3 in amino acids: CASSRGTSHPYEQYF. In DNA, the CDR3 is TGTGCCAGCAGCCGTGGGACTAGTCACCCCTACGAGCAGTACTTC.

The V and J genes are TRBV29-1 and TRBJ2-1; tentatively, D is TRBD1 (6 bases). Trimming shortened V by 7 bases and J by 6 bases, and 16 bases separated the two germline ends. Germline assignment: CDR1 SQVTM and CDR2 ANQGSEA. The CDR3 covers 13 residues. The DNA of the CDR3 is TGCAGCGGTTTCTTGGGGGCAGTCAATGAGCAGTTCTTC. This codes for CSGFLGAVNEQFF.

The chain carries TRBV4-3 and TRBJ2-5; a possible D gene is TRBD1 (6 bases). Trimming shortened V by 4 bases and J by 0 bases, and 12 bases separated the two germline ends. The V gene's germline CDR1 is LGHNA and CDR2 YSLEER. This CDR3 is 15 amino acids long. The CDR3 DNA is TGCGCCAGCAGCCCCCGACAGGATCACCAAGAGACCCAGTACTTC. Amino acids: CASSPRQDHQETQYF.

The chain carries TRBV7-9 and TRBJ2-1; possible D gene TRBD2, 8 bases. The V end was cut by 4 bases, the J end by 3 bases, with 25 bases between. The CDR3 extends over 19 amino acids. Germline CDR1 and CDR2: SEHNR and FQNEAQ (reference sequence). The CDR3 coding sequence is TGTGCCAGCAGCTCAGGGGGGCCCCCTCGACTAGCGTTCTACAATGAGCAGTTCTTC. Translated: CASSSGGPPRLAFYNEQFF.

The chain employs TRBV4-3 and TRBJ2-4; no definite D call. Germline V CDR1 and CDR2: LGHNA, YSLEER. This CDR3 spans 13 amino acids. V lost 0 bases and J lost 5, with 5 bases in between. For the CDR3, the DNA is TGCGCCAGCAGCCAAGATCAGGAAAACATTCAGTACTTC. It codes for CASSQDQENIQYF.

The V and J genes are TRBV5-1 and TRBJ2-5, with 8 bases lining up with TRBD1. The germline CDR1 and CDR2 sequences are SGHRS and YFSETQ. V shed 4 bases and J 1 base; nucleotides not matched to a gene: 12. The CDR3 loop spans 17 amino acids. The chain's CDR3 is CASSLAGGQGAQETQYF. CDR3 in DNA: TGCGCCAGCAGCCTAGCCGGAGGACAGGGAGCCCAAGAGACCCAGTACTTC.

V usage is TRBV27 and J usage is TRBJ2-1; 7 bases line up with TRBD2. The CDR3 is 17 residues long. Unmatched junction bases numbered 11, after V lost 4 bases and J lost 2 bases. Germline V CDR1 and CDR2: MNHEY, SMNVEV (reference sequence). CDR3 sequence reads: CASSSPGREKTYNEQFF. The CDR3 bases are TGTGCCAGCAGTTCGCCCGGGCGGGAGAAGACCTACAATGAGCAGTTCTTC.

This chain joins TRBV5-1 and TRBJ2-7, with a tentative D call TRBD1 (6 bases). Germline loops: CDR1 SGHRS, CDR2 YFSETQ. This CDR3 is 13 amino acids long. Trimming pared 1 base from V and 4 bases from J, leaving 9 bases between. CDR3 in DNA: TGCGCCAGCAGCTTGACAGGGCTATACGAGCAGTACTTC. Protein product: CASSLTGLYEQYF.

The J gene is TRBJ1-6, the V gene TRBV9; D uncertain. This CDR3 contains 17 residues. Germline values: CDR1 SGDLS, CDR2 YYNGEE. Trimming removed 3 bases at V and 10 bases at J, with 23 bases between. CDR3 sequence reads: CASSAVGGRVRGSPLHF. The CDR3 DNA follows: TGTGCCAGCAGCGCCGTGGGAGGGCGGGTACGAGGCTCACCCCTCCACTTT.

CDR3 bases: TGTGCCAGCAGCCAAAAAGCGGGCGGACCTCACAATGAGCAGTTCTTC. Translation gives CASSQKAGGPHNEQFF. This sequence joins TRBV4-2 and TRBJ2-1; possibly TRBD2 for D (6 bases). The V gene's germline CDR1 is LGHNA and CDR2 YNFKEQ. The CDR3 totals 16 residues. V lost 2 bases and J lost 5, with 16 bases in between.

The chain links TRBV16 to TRBJ1-2; D is perhaps TRBD1 (6 bases). CDR3 length: 17 residues. The germline V gene has CDR1 KGHSY and CDR2 FQNENV. Between the trimmed V and J ends, which lost 2 bases and 4 bases, there was a span of 20 bases. This chain's CDR3 is CASSQQNRQVNCYGYTF. The CDR3 DNA follows: TGTGCCAGCAGCCAACAAAACCGACAGGTCAATTGCTATGGCTACACCTTC.

This clone has just one count. The genes are TRBV10-3 and TRBJ1-2, with D unclear. This CDR3 is built from 13 residues. Deletions cut 4 bases from V and 8 bases from J, with 14 bases between. The germline CDR1 and CDR2 sequences are ENHRY and SYGVKD. For the CDR3, the DNA is TGTGCCATCAGTGCGGAACGGCAGAGGGGCTACACCTTC. Translation gives CAISAERQRGYTF.

The table lists this clone with a count of one. The chain employs TRBV28 and TRBJ2-7; tentatively, D is TRBD1 (6 bases). V was pared by 5 bases and J by 3 bases, with 23 bases between. Germline V gives CDR1 MDHEN, CDR2 SYDVKM. The CDR3 contains 17 residues. The DNA of the CDR3 is TGTGCCAGCAGTATGACGGGCTCCGAGGGGGTAAACTACGAGCAGTACTTC. It encodes CASSMTGSEGVNYEQYF.

The chain links TRBV7-2 to TRBJ1-5; possibly TRBD1 for D (5 bases). Germline V gene data show CDR1 as SGHTA and CDR2 as FQGNSA. The CDR3 is made up of 14 amino acids. V lost 5 bases and J 6 bases, leaving 14 bases between the germline ends. CDR3 in DNA: TGTGCCAGCAGCCCCGGGGGTAAAGCTCAGCCCCAGCATTTT. It translates to CASSPGGKAQPQHF.

Turning to this clone: Within the sample, other DNA sequences also encode this same CDR3. This sequence joins TRBV4-3 and TRBJ2-5; D may be TRBD2 (5 bases). From germline, CDR1 is LGHNA and CDR2 YSLEER. The CDR3 sequence is 15 residues long. V was shortened by 0 bases and J by 0 bases, with 8 bases between the two germline ends. The CDR3 DNA follows: TGCGCCAGCAGCCAAGATTGGGGAGACCAAGAGACCCAGTACTTC. It translates to CASSQDWGDQETQYF.

The rearrangement uses TRBV28 and TRBJ2-3; 14 bases are shared with TRBD2. V lost 7 bases and J lost 1; bases outside the gene matches: 25. The CDR3 has 23 amino acids. Germline V gene sequence: CDR1 MDHEN, CDR2 SYDVKM. CDR3 coding DNA: TGTGCCAGCATTCTTACCCGCACCTTAAACCCGGGACTAGCGGGAGCCCGCACAGATACGCAGTATTTT. Translated, it gives CASILTRTLNPGLAGARTDTQYF.

J is TRBJ2-1 and V is TRBV7-2; TRBD1 matches at 7 bases. From germline, CDR1 is SGHTA and CDR2 FQGNSA. The CDR3 runs to 17 residues. V was pared by 0 bases and J by 3 bases, with 8 bases of the junction left unmatched. DNA of the CDR3: TGTGCCAGCAGCTTAGCGGAGGCAGGGGGTCGCTACAATGAGCAGTTCTTC. This translates into CASSLAEAGGRYNEQFF. The variable domain in full, completed from reference TRBV7-2 and TRBJ2-1, reads GAGVSQSPSNKVTEKGKDVELRCDPISGHTALYWYRQSLGQGLEFLIYFQGNSAPDKSGLPSDRFSAERTGGSVSTLTIQRTQQEDSAVYLCASSLAEAGGRYNEQFFGPGTRLTVL.

The CDR3 nucleotides read TGTGCCAGCAGCGACCGGGACAGGGGGCGCACAGATACGCAGTATTTT. This sequence encodes CASSDRDRGRTDTQYF. This chain joins TRBV9 and TRBJ2-3; 12 nucleotides match TRBD1. With 3 bases clipped from V and 1 base from J, the junction kept 3 bases outside the gene matches. CDR3 length: 16 residues. Germline V CDR1 and CDR2: SGDLS, YYNGEE.

This chain connects TRBV4-1 to TRBJ1-4; D is undetermined. V dropped 1 base and J dropped 3 bases, with 9 bases sitting between them. The length of the CDR3 is 15 residues. Looked up from germline, CDR1 is MGHRA and CDR2 is YSYEKL. This chain's CDR3 is CASSQVGEPNEKLFF. The DNA for the CDR3 is TGCGCCAGCAGCCAAGTCGGGGAACCTAATGAAAAACTGTTTTTT.

V gene TRBV30 combines with J gene TRBJ2-7; TRBD2 matches 13 bases. The junction had 13 bases not matched to a gene; V was cut back by 5 bases and J by 12 bases. There are 14 residues in the CDR3. Germline CDR1 GTSNPN, CDR2 SVGIG (reference sequence). The CDR3 sequence is CAWARGLAGERLYF. Here the CDR3 DNA reads TGTGCCTGGGCCCGAGGACTAGCGGGAGAGCGGTTGTACTTC.

This clone was observed a few times. V and J are TRBV12-5 and TRBJ2-1; D might be TRBD2 (6 bases). The CDR3 runs to 14 residues. Trimming pared 6 bases from V and 9 bases from J, leaving 18 bases between. Germline values: CDR1 LGHNT, CDR2 FRNRAP. Here the CDR3 DNA reads TGTGCTAGTGGCATTGGGGAGTGGCGGGGTGAGCAGTTCTTC. Translated: CASGIGEWRGEQFF.

This chain joins TRBV4-3 and TRBJ2-7; 8 bases map to TRBD1. Germline CDR1 LGHNA, CDR2 YSLEER. The V segment lost 0 bases and the J segment 3 bases; nucleotides outside the gene matches: 16. This CDR3 is built from 19 residues. CDR3 protein: CASSQDLDRARKSDYEQYF. The CDR3 DNA follows: TGCGCCAGCAGCCAAGATTTGGACAGGGCTAGAAAGTCCGACTACGAGCAGTACTTC.

The chain recombines TRBV5-6 with TRBJ2-1, with D perhaps TRBD2 (6 bases). The CDR3 contains 19 residues. Germline V gene sequence: CDR1 SGHDT, CDR2 YYEEEE. Trimming took off 3 bases at V and 0 bases at J, with 22 bases between the two ends. The CDR3 spells CASSSPILRGFSSYNEQFF. As DNA, the CDR3 is TGTGCCAGCAGCTCGCCCATTTTGCGGGGATTTAGCTCCTACAATGAGCAGTTCTTC.

The chain combines TRBV9 with TRBJ2-1; the D gene is possibly TRBD2 (5 bases). This CDR3 spans 16 amino acids. Germline CDR1 reads SGDLS; CDR2 reads YYNGEE. Trimming took 1 base from V and 0 from J, leaving 11 bases between them. CDR3 DNA sequence: TGTGCCAGCAGCGTATCCGAGCGGCCCTCCTACAATGAGCAGTTCTTC. Its protein product is CASSVSERPSYNEQFF.

This clone was picked up one time. The rearrangement links TRBV6-1 to TRBJ1-3; D gene ambiguous. CDR1 is MNHNS, CDR2 SASEGT, per germline. CDR3 length equals 13 residues. V lost 7 bases and J 0 bases, leaving 7 bases between the germline ends. CDR3 sequence reads: CASIATSGNTIYF. The DNA of the CDR3 is TGTGCCAGCATAGCCACCTCTGGAAACACCATATATTTT.